A selection of T cell receptor beta chains follows, all from one sample in a study of T cells in Graves' hyperthyroidism and ophthalmopathy. TCRdb re-called the multiplex PCR reads with MiXCR, one entry per CDR3 protein. The sample holds approximately 570,000 distinct CDR3 sequences, less than 20% seen once. Source material: blood. These TCRs come from a man between 35 and 55 years old with Graves' ophthalmopathy. Each CDR3 is given with its conserved first and last residue. Fields, in order: V gene, clone size, D gene, J gene, CDR3 protein, CDR3 DNA. D genes are given only for firm matches. Clone size is given for some rows only: seen once, a few or many times, or a class if the clone is expanded.

TRBV10-1	.	.	TRBJ2-3	CASGRVGGRSTDTQYF	TGCGCCAGCGGCCGGGTCGGGGGGCGAAGCACAGATACGCAGTATTTT
TRBV11-2	many	TRBD2	TRBJ2-1	CASSSWTSGRAYNEQFF	TGTGCCAGCAGCTCCTGGACTAGCGGGAGGGCCTACAATGAGCAGTTCTTC
TRBV20-1	few	TRBD1	TRBJ1-4	CSASRGLNEKLFF	TGCAGTGCTAGCAGGGGGCTTAATGAAAAACTGTTTTTT
TRBV11-2	.	.	TRBJ1-2	CASSLNPGHNYGYTF	TGTGCCAGCAGCTTAAATCCGGGACACAACTATGGCTACACCTTC
TRBV15	many	TRBD1	TRBJ2-2	CATSRDRGKTGELFF	TGTGCCACCAGCAGAGACAGGGGGAAGACCGGGGAGCTGTTTTTT
TRBV5-1	many	.	TRBJ1-2	CASSSTGSSGYTF	TGCGCCAGCAGCTCGACAGGATCGAGTGGCTACACCTTC
TRBV5-1	few	.	TRBJ1-2	CASSLFGGEGGTYGYTF	TGCGCCAGCAGCTTGTTTGGGGGCGAAGGAGGTACCTATGGCTACACCTTC
TRBV20-1	.	TRBD2	TRBJ2-1	CSASRLAGGIEQFF	TGCAGTGCTTCGAGACTAGCGGGGGGGATTGAGCAGTTCTTC
TRBV4-1	.	.	TRBJ1-6	CASSQDGSSLHF	TGCGCCAGCAGCCAAGATGGAAGCTCCCTCCACTTT
TRBV18	few	.	TRBJ1-2	CASSPNVDSLYTF	TGTGCCAGCTCTCCGAACGTTGACAGCCTCTACACCTTC
TRBV29-1	.	.	TRBJ2-1	CSVVGENNEQFF	TGCAGCGTTGTTGGAGAAAACAATGAGCAGTTCTTC
TRBV20-1	.	.	TRBJ2-1	CSARPLGGGSYNEQFF	TGCAGTGCTAGACCCCTGGGCGGCGGCTCCTACAATGAGCAGTTCTTC
TRBV7-9	.	.	TRBJ2-7	CASSFLHEQYF	TGTGCCAGCAGCTTCTTACACGAGCAGTACTTC
TRBV5-1	.	.	TRBJ1-2	CVSSAASNYGYTF	TGCGTCAGCAGCGCCGCATCTAACTATGGCTACACCTTC
TRBV5-6	.	.	TRBJ1-2	CASTQRQGDGYTF	TGTGCCAGCACCCAACGGCAGGGTGATGGCTACACCTTC
TRBV5-1	.	TRBD1	TRBJ2-7	CASSLGYRQGSSYEQYF	TGCGCCAGCAGCTTGGGTTACAGACAGGGGAGCTCCTACGAGCAGTACTTC
TRBV29-1	.	.	TRBJ2-7	CSVVPDISYEQYF	TGCAGCGTTGTTCCGGACATCTCCTACGAGCAGTACTTC
TRBV7-3	.	TRBD1	TRBJ2-1	CASSLRTGASSYNEQFF	TGTGCCAGCAGCCTTCGGACAGGGGCTAGCTCCTACAATGAGCAGTTCTTC
TRBV28	few	TRBD1	TRBJ2-7	CASRLGDRTYEQYF	TGTGCCAGCAGACTCGGGGACAGGACCTACGAGCAGTACTTC
TRBV12-3/TRBV12-4	.	.	TRBJ2-3	CASSLSGQFTDTQYF	TGTGCCAGCAGTTTAAGTGGGCAGTTCACAGATACGCAGTATTTT